This TCR beta chain appears in the sequencing data of a study of response to subunit inactivated influenza vaccine. Whole-study results and caveats: With each seasonal influenza vaccination, the authors suggested, few new T cells are recruited.

This clonotype was counted between two and nine times. As yet, its antigen is unknown. Looked up from germline, CDR1 is LGHNA and CDR2 is YNFKEQ. V lost 0 bases to trimming and J lost 2 bases, with 10 bases between them. This CDR3 spans 15 amino acids. TCRdb passed the RT-PCR reads through MiXCR, listing each CDR3 protein once. The repertoire has hundreds of thousands of distinct CDR3 sequences, more than 15% of them found once; the top ten carry 11%. The input for sequencing was PBMCs from blood, taken 12 days after vaccination. The TCR originated in a man in his fifties or sixties who received an inactivated influenza vaccine. This chain connects TRBV4-2 to TRBJ1-2; no firm D call. CDR3 DNA sequence: TGTGCCAGCAGCCAAGAGCTGGGTATGAACTATGGCTACACCTTC. Amino acid sequence: CASSQELGMNYGYTF.